The clone carrying this TCR beta chain was picked up a small number of times. Its antigen is undetermined. The sample comes from a study of blood T cells in healthy people across ages. Germline CDR1 is SGHRS and CDR2 is YFSETQ. After removal of 3 bases from V and 11 bases from J, the junction contained 17 bases not matched to a gene. This CDR3 has 16 residues. Study findings and constraints: CMV infection status of these donors was not known. Greater diversity and more naive CD4+ cells were seen in long-lived donors than in aged donors.

A second about 7 to 12 cycle PCR used barcoded and J-beta primers. A single record per CDR3 protein comes from TCRdb applying MiXCR to the 5' RACE reads. The table records some 1,800,000 distinct CDR3 sequences, roughly two fifths of them present only once. The origin of this receptor is a human donor in good health. V and J are TRBV5-1 and TRBJ1-2, with 9 bases matching TRBD1. Input material: blood. The DNA of the CDR3 is TGCGCCAGCAGCTCCGGGACAGGGCCGGAACAATTAAGGTACACCTTC. Amino acids: CASSSGTGPEQLRYTF.